These T cell receptor beta chains were read from a single sample in a study of blood T cell repertoires in COVID-19. Method: immunoSEQ multiplex PCR; TCRdb's copy keeps in-frame clones and lacks some. In the table there are over 250,000 clones, about 88% of which are singletons. Sequences were obtained from peripheral blood. These receptor sequences come from a human donor with COVID-19, enrolled during active disease. The donor label of this sample is uncertain. The CDR3 runs from the conserved cysteine through the conserved F or W. The D gene is left open where the match is weak. The size field is filled for only some rows; it gives once, few, many or a size class.

v_call	d_call	clone_size	j_call	cdr3_aa	cdr3_nt
TRBV12-3/TRBV12-4	NA	few	TRBJ2-3	CASSLLGRTQYF	TGTGCCAGCAGTTTGCTGGGCAGGACGCAGTATTTT
TRBV25-1	NA	NA	TRBJ2-5	CASSSWRGQETQYF	TGTGCCAGCAGCTCCTGGAGGGGACAGGAGACCCAGTACTTC
TRBV7-2	TRBD1	NA	TRBJ2-7	CASSLGGTGVYYEQYF	TGTGCCAGCAGCTTAGGGGGGACAGGGGTCTACTACGAGCAGTACTTC
TRBV18	TRBD1	NA	TRBJ1-5	CASSPLRGQGTNSNQPQHF	TGTGCCAGCTCACCACTCCGAGGACAGGGGACCAATAGCAATCAGCCCCAGCATTTT
TRBV28	TRBD2	NA	TRBJ2-2	CASSDSGRAWAGELFF	TGTGCCAGCAGCGATAGCGGGAGGGCCTGGGCCGGGGAGCTGTTTTTT
TRBV30	NA	NA	TRBJ1-6	CAWSAARGNSPLHF	TGTGCCTGGAGTGCAGCCCGGGGGAATTCACCCCTCCACTTT
TRBV14	TRBD2	NA	TRBJ2-1	CASSQLAGIYNEQFF	TGTGCCAGCAGCCAACTAGCGGGGATATACAATGAGCAGTTCTTC
TRBV6-5	NA	NA	TRBJ1-3	CASSLGTSSSGNTIYF	TGTGCCAGCAGTTTGGGGACATCGAGCTCTGGAAACACCATATATTTT
TRBV10-2	TRBD2	NA	TRBJ2-3	CASSESTASGGDTQYF	TGCGCCAGCAGTGAGTCGACGGCTAGCGGAGGGGATACGCAGTATTTT
TRBV19	TRBD2	NA	TRBJ2-7	CASSRASGTSYEQYF	TGTGCCAGTAGTCGAGCGAGCGGGACCTCCTACGAGCAGTACTTC
TRBV30	TRBD2	NA	TRBJ2-5	CAWSEGGSVETQYF	TGTGCCTGGAGTGAAGGCGGGAGCGTTGAGACCCAGTACTTC
TRBV28	NA	NA	TRBJ1-5	CASTEGGKPQHF	TGTGCCAGCACCGAAGGCGGGAAGCCCCAGCATTTT
TRBV11-2	NA	NA	TRBJ2-1	CASSNLQAVYNEQFF	TGTGCCAGCAGCAATCTCCAAGCGGTCTACAATGAGCAGTTCTTC
TRBV20-1	NA	NA	TRBJ2-7	CSASRGSFYEQYF	TGCAGTGCTAGTAGAGGGAGTTTTTACGAGCAGTACTTC
TRBV3-1/TRBV3-2	TRBD2	few	TRBJ2-5	CASSQGNRAGGQETQYF	TGTGCCAGCAGCCAAGGGAATAGAGCGGGAGGGCAAGAGACCCAGTACTTC
TRBV7-2	NA	NA	TRBJ1-2	CASSLDKNYGYTF	TGTGCCAGCAGCTTAGACAAGAACTATGGCTACACCTTC
TRBV27	NA	few	TRBJ2-7	CASSSNRDHSYEQYF	TGTGCCAGCAGTTCAAACAGGGATCACTCCTACGAGCAGTACTTC
TRBV7-9	TRBD1	NA	TRBJ1-5	CASSHGGTGGSLGNQPQHF	TGTGCCAGCAGCCACGGGGGGACAGGGGGATCTCTGGGCAATCAGCCCCAGCATTTT
TRBV3-1/TRBV3-2	TRBD2	NA	TRBJ2-1	CASSQALLAGEQFF	TGTGCCAGCAGCCAAGCCTTACTAGCGGGCGAGCAGTTCTTC
TRBV7-2	NA	NA	TRBJ2-6	CASSQRVELGANVLTF	TGTGCCAGCAGCCAGAGGGTGGAGCTTGGGGCCAACGTCCTGACTTTC
TRBV28	NA	NA	TRBJ2-7	CASIQSGLPAYEQYF	TGTGCCAGCATCCAATCCGGACTCCCCGCCTACGAGCAGTACTTC
TRBV7-3	TRBD2	NA	TRBJ2-1	CASSPRTSGRYEQFF	TGTGCCAGCAGCCCCCGGACTAGCGGGAGGTATGAGCAGTTCTTC
TRBV28	NA	NA	TRBJ1-4	CASSYRETTNEKLFF	TGTGCCAGCAGTTACAGAGAAACAACTAATGAAAAACTGTTTTTT
TRBV7-3	NA	once	TRBJ2-5	CASSPGGSLETQYF	TGTGCCAGCAGCCCCGGAGGGAGCTTAGAGACCCAGTACTTC
TRBV19	TRBD1	NA	TRBJ2-3	CASTLGQGVSTDTQYF	TGTGCCAGTACCTTGGGACAGGGGGTGTCCACAGATACGCAGTATTTT
TRBV29-1	NA	NA	TRBJ1-2	CSVVNVGAGDYGYTF	TGCAGCGTTGTCAATGTCGGGGCAGGGGACTATGGCTACACCTTC
TRBV7-9	NA	few	TRBJ2-5	CASSLVVREETQYF	TGTGCCAGCAGCTTAGTGGTTCGGGAAGAGACCCAGTACTTC
TRBV28	TRBD1	NA	TRBJ2-6	CASRDSGEVANVLTF	TGTGCCAGCCGGGACAGCGGAGAGGTGGCCAACGTCCTGACTTTC
TRBV19	TRBD1	once	TRBJ1-5	CASSEDRGLNQPQHF	TGTGCCAGTAGCGAGGACAGGGGCTTGAATCAGCCCCAGCATTTT
TRBV24-1	TRBD2	NA	TRBJ2-2	CATNRLALNTGELFF	TGTGCCACCAACCGACTAGCGTTGAACACCGGGGAGCTGTTTTTT
TRBV19	TRBD1	NA	TRBJ2-2	CASSDRGDTGELFF	TGTGCCAGTAGTGACAGGGGCGACACCGGGGAGCTGTTTTTT
TRBV7-8	NA	NA	TRBJ2-1	CASSPPTIGEQFF	TGTGCCAGCAGCCCCCCCACTATTGGTGAGCAGTTCTTC
TRBV5-4	NA	NA	TRBJ2-5	CASSLYGIQETQYF	TGTGCCAGCAGCTTGTACGGTATCCAAGAGACCCAGTACTTC
TRBV2	TRBD1	NA	TRBJ1-1	CASRAPGTGNTEAFF	TGTGCCAGCAGGGCCCCCGGGACAGGGAACACTGAAGCTTTCTTT
TRBV5-1	NA	few	TRBJ1-2	CASSLSTDNGYTF	TGCGCCAGCAGCTTATCAACAGATAATGGCTACACCTTC
TRBV7-9	NA	NA	TRBJ2-3	CASSRGALEPDTQYF	TGTGCCAGCAGCCGTGGGGCGCTGGAGCCAGATACGCAGTATTTT
TRBV29-1	TRBD2	NA	TRBJ2-6	CSASLSAGVGANVLTF	TGCAGCGCTTCCCTTTCCGCGGGAGTTGGGGCCAACGTCCTGACTTTC
TRBV29-1	NA	NA	TRBJ2-7	CSVEAGSYEQYF	TGCAGCGTTGAAGCGGGCTCCTACGAGCAGTACTTC
TRBV6-2/TRBV6-3	NA	once	TRBJ2-7	CASSDGLPYEQYF	TGTGCCAGCAGCGACGGACTACCCTACGAGCAGTACTTC
TRBV6-2/TRBV6-3	NA	NA	TRBJ1-5	CASSYGARRKYSNQPQHF	TGTGCCAGCAGTTACGGGGCCCGAAGGAAATATAGCAATCAGCCCCAGCATTTT
TRBV5-1	TRBD2	NA	TRBJ2-7	CASSLARASGFYEQYF	TGCGCCAGCAGCTTGGCCAGGGCTAGCGGGTTCTACGAGCAGTACTTC
TRBV7-3	TRBD1	NA	TRBJ2-2	CASSDRVYTGELFF	TGTGCCAGCAGCGACAGGGTTTACACCGGGGAGCTGTTTTTT
TRBV19	NA	NA	TRBJ2-2	CASSIAGADTGELFF	TGTGCCAGTAGTATAGCAGGGGCCGACACCGGGGAGCTGTTTTTT
TRBV3-1/TRBV3-2	NA	once	TRBJ2-5	CASSQVVGGPVETQYF	TGTGCCAGCAGCCAAGTCGTCGGAGGTCCCGTGGAGACCCAGTACTTC
TRBV11-1	TRBD2	once	TRBJ2-1	CASKRPGLAVNNEQFF	TGTGCCAGCAAACGTCCGGGACTAGCGGTAAACAATGAGCAGTTCTTC
TRBV20-1	TRBD2	NA	TRBJ2-3	CSASLAGADTQYF	TGCAGTGCTAGTCTAGCGGGAGCAGATACGCAGTATTTT
TRBV5-5	TRBD1	NA	TRBJ1-5	CASSLGEGQGALRSNQPQHF	TGTGCCAGCAGCTTGGGGGAGGGACAGGGGGCGCTTAGGAGCAATCAGCCCCAGCATTTT